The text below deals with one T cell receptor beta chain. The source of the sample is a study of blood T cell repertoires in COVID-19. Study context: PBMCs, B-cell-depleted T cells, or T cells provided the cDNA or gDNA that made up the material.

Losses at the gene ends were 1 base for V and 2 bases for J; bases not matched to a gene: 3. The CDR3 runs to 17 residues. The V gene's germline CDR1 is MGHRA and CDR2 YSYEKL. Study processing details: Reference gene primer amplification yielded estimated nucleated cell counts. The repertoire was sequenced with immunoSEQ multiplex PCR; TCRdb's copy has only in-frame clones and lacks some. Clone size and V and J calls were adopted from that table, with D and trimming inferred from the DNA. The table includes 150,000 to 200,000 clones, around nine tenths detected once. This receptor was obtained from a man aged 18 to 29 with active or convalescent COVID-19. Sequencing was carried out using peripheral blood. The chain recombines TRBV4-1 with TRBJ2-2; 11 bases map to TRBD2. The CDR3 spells CASSQGRLAGNTGELFF. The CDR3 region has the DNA TGCGCCAGCAGCCAAGGTCGACTAGCGGGAAACACCGGGGAGCTGTTTTTT.